This TCR beta chain was recovered during a study of CD8+CD57+ T cells in acquired aplastic anemia. This clonotype has a count of ten or more. Its specificity is unknown. TCR beta VDJ combinations and CDR3 sequences were profiled from genomic DNA. MiXCR, applied by TCRdb to the reads, yields one record per CDR3 protein. The sample includes approximately 170,000 distinct CDR3 sequences, around half of them seen just once. General study points: CD8+ Simpson's diversity in patients was not significantly different from that in controls.

Whoever was chosen for sequencing had shown CD8+CD57+ cell expansion by flow cytometry. The V gene's germline CDR1 is MGHDK and CDR2 SYGVNS. Germline trimming cut 3 bases from V and 4 bases from J; bases unmatched to any gene: 5. CDR3 size: 15 residues. Sequenced material: sorted CD4+, CD8+, or CD8+CD57+ T cells (not recorded which) from PBMCs. This chain uses TRBV25-1 with TRBJ1-4; 7 bases line up with TRBD1. The receptor was isolated from a human donor with aplastic anemia. CDR3 sequence (DNA): TGTGCCAGCAGTGACGCCCAGGGGGATAATGAAAAACTGTTTTTT. This sequence encodes CASSDAQGDNEKLFF.